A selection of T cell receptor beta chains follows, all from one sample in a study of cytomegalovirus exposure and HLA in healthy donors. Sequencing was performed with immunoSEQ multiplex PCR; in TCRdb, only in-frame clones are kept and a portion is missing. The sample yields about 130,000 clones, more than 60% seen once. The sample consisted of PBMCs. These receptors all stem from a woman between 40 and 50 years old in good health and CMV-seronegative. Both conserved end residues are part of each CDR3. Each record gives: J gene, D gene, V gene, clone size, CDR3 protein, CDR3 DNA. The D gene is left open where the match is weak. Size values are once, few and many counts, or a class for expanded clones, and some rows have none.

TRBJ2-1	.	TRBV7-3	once	CASSLGPGNEQFF	TGTGCCAGCAGCTTAGGCCCTGGCAATGAGCAGTTCTTC
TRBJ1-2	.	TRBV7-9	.	CANSFRNPTGGYTF	TGTGCCAACAGCTTCCGAAATCCTACAGGTGGCTACACCTTC
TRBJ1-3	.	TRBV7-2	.	CASSPGVPFSGNTIYF	TGTGCCAGCAGTCCCGGAGTCCCTTTCTCTGGAAACACCATATATTTT
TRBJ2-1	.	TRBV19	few	CASTSALATYNEQFF	TGTGCCAGTACCTCCGCCCTAGCGACTTACAATGAGCAGTTCTTC
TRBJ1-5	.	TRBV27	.	CASSYTQGINQPQHF	TGTGCCAGCAGTTACACTCAGGGGATCAATCAGCCCCAGCATTTT
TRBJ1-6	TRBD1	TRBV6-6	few	CASSLGTGVNSPLHF	TGTGCCAGCAGTCTCGGGACAGGGGTAAATTCACCCCTCCACTTT
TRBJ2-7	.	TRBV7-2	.	CASSPGQSEQYF	TGTGCCAGCAGCCCCGGACAAAGCGAGCAGTACTTC
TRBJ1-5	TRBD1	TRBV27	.	CASSPGTGVQPQHF	TGTGCCAGCAGCCCCGGGACAGGGGTTCAGCCCCAGCATTTT
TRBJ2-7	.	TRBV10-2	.	CASSGGGLAYEQYF	TGCGCCAGCAGTGGTGGAGGCTTGGCCTACGAGCAGTACTTC
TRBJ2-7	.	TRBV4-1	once	CASSQDPPPTYEQYF	TGCGCCAGCAGCCAAGATCCTCCTCCTACCTACGAGCAGTACTTC
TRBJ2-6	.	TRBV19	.	CATGETGANVLTF	TGTGCCACAGGGGAAACTGGGGCCAACGTCCTGACTTTC
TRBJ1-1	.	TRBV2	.	CASSGQLLITEAFF	TGTGCCAGCAGTGGACAGCTGCTAATCACTGAAGCTTTCTTT
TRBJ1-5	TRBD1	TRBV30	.	CAWRPTDRGTQHF	TGTGCCTGGAGGCCGACAGACAGGGGGACCCAGCATTTT
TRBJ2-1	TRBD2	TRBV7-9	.	CASSLAGGSGNYNEQFF	TGTGCCAGCAGCTTAGCGGGAGGTAGCGGGAACTACAATGAGCAGTTCTTC
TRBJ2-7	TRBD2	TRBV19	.	CASSLAGLTYEQYF	TGTGCCAGTAGTCTAGCGGGATTAACCTACGAGCAGTACTTC
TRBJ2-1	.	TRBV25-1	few	CASSPHHRDTDNEQFF	TGTGCCAGCAGCCCCCATCACCGGGACACGGACAATGAGCAGTTCTTC
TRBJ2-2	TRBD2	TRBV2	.	CASSERGGHTGELFF	TGTGCCAGCAGCGAGCGGGGGGGCCACACCGGGGAGCTGTTTTTT
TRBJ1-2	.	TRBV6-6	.	CASSYDGNYGYTF	TGTGCCAGCAGTTACGACGGGAACTATGGCTACACCTTC
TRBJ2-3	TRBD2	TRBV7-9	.	CASSSGTSGSDTQYF	TGTGCCAGCAGCTCCGGGACTAGCGGGAGCGATACGCAGTATTTT
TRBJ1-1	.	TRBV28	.	CASSLTGREAFF	TGTGCCAGCAGCCTTACAGGTAGAGAAGCTTTCTTT
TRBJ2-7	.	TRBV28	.	CASSYTFGGYEQYF	TGTGCCAGCAGTTACACCTTTGGGGGGTACGAGCAGTACTTC
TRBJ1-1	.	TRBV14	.	CASSQERGTEAFF	TGTGCCAGCAGCCAAGAGAGGGGGACTGAAGCTTTCTTT
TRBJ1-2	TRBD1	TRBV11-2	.	CASSIDRDYGYTF	TGTGCCAGCAGCATTGACAGGGACTATGGCTACACCTTC
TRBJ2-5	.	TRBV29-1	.	CSVVTGVGETQYF	TGCAGCGTTGTCACGGGGGTGGGAGAGACCCAGTACTTC
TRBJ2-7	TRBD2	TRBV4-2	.	CASSQDIRDYYHEQYF	TGTGCCAGCAGCCAAGACATCCGGGACTATTACCACGAGCAGTACTTC
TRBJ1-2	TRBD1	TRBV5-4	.	CASRATGGHGYTF	TGTGCCAGCAGAGCCACAGGGGGCCATGGCTACACCTTC
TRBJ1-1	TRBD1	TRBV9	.	CASSVGDSHNTEAFF	TGTGCCAGCAGCGTAGGGGACAGCCATAACACTGAAGCTTTCTTT
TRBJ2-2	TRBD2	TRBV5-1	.	CASSLGPSGTNTGELFF	TGCGCCAGCAGCTTGGGGCCTAGCGGGACGAACACCGGGGAGCTGTTTTTT
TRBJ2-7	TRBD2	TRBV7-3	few	CASSPIAGPKYEQYF	TGTGCCAGCAGCCCCATAGCGGGGCCGAAATACGAGCAGTACTTC
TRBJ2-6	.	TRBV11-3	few	CASSSTGTAGANVLTF	TGTGCCAGCAGCTCAACAGGAACAGCTGGGGCCAACGTCCTGACTTTC
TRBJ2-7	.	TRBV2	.	CASSDLTYEQYF	TGTGCCAGCAGTGACCTTACCTACGAGCAGTACTTC
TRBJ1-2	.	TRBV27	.	CASKHQGREGGYTF	TGTGCCAGCAAACATCAAGGGAGGGAGGGTGGCTACACCTTC
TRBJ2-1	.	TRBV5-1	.	CASGVGLPLSYNEQFF	TGCGCCAGCGGGGTAGGACTACCACTTTCCTACAATGAGCAGTTCTTC
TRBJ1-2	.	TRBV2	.	CASSESNKNYGYTF	TGTGCCAGCAGTGAGTCGAACAAGAACTATGGCTACACCTTC
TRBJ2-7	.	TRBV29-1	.	CSVEAQGSSYEQYF	TGCAGCGTTGAAGCGCAGGGGTCGTCCTACGAGCAGTACTTC
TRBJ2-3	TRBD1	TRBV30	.	CAGYRGRPNTQYF	TGTGCCGGGTACAGGGGGCGACCGAATACGCAGTATTTT
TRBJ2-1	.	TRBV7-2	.	CASSLSPGAQFF	TGTGCCAGCAGCTTATCTCCGGGAGCCCAGTTCTTC
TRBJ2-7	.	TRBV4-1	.	CASSQEAPSGTTYEQYF	TGCGCCAGCAGCCAAGAAGCGCCAAGCGGGACAACCTACGAGCAGTACTTC
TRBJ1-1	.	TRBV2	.	CASRERVTNTEAFF	TGTGCCAGCAGGGAGAGGGTTACGAACACTGAAGCTTTCTTT
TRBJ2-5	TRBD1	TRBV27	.	CASSFGTGGLPETQYF	TGTGCCAGCAGTTTCGGGACAGGGGGCCTTCCGGAGACCCAGTACTTC
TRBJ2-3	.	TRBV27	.	CASSLSFPLPDTQYF	TGTGCCAGCAGTTTATCCTTTCCACTTCCAGATACGCAGTATTTT
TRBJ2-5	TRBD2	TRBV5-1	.	CASSPDYSGVKTQYF	TGCGCCAGCAGTCCTGATTATAGCGGGGTAAAGACCCAGTACTTC
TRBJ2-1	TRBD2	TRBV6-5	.	CASSVSGRSYNEQFF	TGTGCCAGCAGTGTCAGCGGGAGGTCCTACAATGAGCAGTTCTTC
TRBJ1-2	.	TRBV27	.	CASSLSGHPLAGYTF	TGTGCCAGCAGTTTATCGGGACATCCCTTAGCTGGCTACACCTTC
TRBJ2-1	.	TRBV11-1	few	CASSLSGFDNEQFF	TGTGCCAGCAGCTTATCAGGGTTTGACAATGAGCAGTTCTTC
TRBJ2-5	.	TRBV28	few	CASSPGLLIQETQYF	TGTGCCAGCAGTCCGGGACTGCTCATCCAAGAGACCCAGTACTTC
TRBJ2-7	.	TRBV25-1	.	CASSNEASGQYEQYF	TGTGCCAGCAGTAATGAGGCTAGCGGACAGTACGAGCAGTACTTC
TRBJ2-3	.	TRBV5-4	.	CASSLWTTGTDTQYF	TGTGCCAGCAGCTTGTGGACTACCGGCACAGATACGCAGTATTTT
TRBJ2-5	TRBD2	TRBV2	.	CASSGLAGVETQYF	TGTGCCAGCAGTGGACTAGCGGGGGTAGAGACCCAGTACTTC
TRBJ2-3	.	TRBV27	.	CASSSPVEASTDTQYF	TGTGCCAGCAGTTCTCCGGTAGAGGCTAGCACAGATACGCAGTATTTT
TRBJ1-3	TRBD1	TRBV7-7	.	CASSPGTGGNTIYF	TGTGCCAGCAGCCCCGGGACAGGCGGAAACACCATATATTTT
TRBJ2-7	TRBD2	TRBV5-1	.	CASSEGTSGYYEQYF	TGCGCCAGCAGCGAGGGGACTAGCGGATACTACGAGCAGTACTTC